A single T cell receptor (beta chain) is shown here with its context. The data were obtained in a study of cytomegalovirus exposure and HLA in healthy donors. Germline values: CDR1 LGHNA, CDR2 YSLEER. The length of the CDR3 is 17 residues. With 3 bases clipped from V and 3 bases from J, the junction kept 9 bases outside the gene matches. 13 Jbeta primers and 60 Vbeta primers were used for the PCR. Profiling relied on immunoSEQ multiplex PCR, and the TCRdb table lists in-frame clones only, not all of them. The table has 100,000 to 150,000 clones, roughly four fifths seen once. Material: PBMCs. V and J are TRBV4-3 and TRBJ1-2; 11 nucleotides align to TRBD1. The receptor was derived from a boy younger than 18 in good health and CMV-seronegative. In DNA form, the CDR3 reads TGCGCCAGCAGCCAGAGGACAGGGGGCCTGATCTACTATGGCTACACCTTC. This translates into CASSQRTGGLIYYGYTF.